This T cell receptor beta chain was observed in a study of T cell repertoires in aging, cancer and after chemotherapy. Across the whole study: Roughly 10 million TCR reads made up the full dataset.

Amplification of TCR beta used genomic DNA extracted from peripheral blood. Germline V gives CDR1 MNHEY, CDR2 SVGEGT. This CDR3 is built from 13 residues. V lost 7 bases and J 8 bases, leaving 14 bases between the germline ends. Study-wide results and caveats: These repertoire data do not allow conclusions about immunological memory after chemotherapy.

Multiplex touch-down PCR with TRB-A/B primers amplified rearranged V-D-J TRB sequences. MiXCR was run by TCRdb on the multiplex PCR reads, yielding one entry per CDR3 protein. The sample consists of fewer than 1,500 distinct CDR3 sequences, 35% to 45% of them appearing once. In this sample, this clonotype turned up a few times. Antigen unknown. This clonotype was sampled from a human donor with a solid tumor. Specimen: blood. This chain uses TRBV6-2 or TRBV6-3 with TRBJ1-4, with D maybe TRBD1 (5 bases). CDR3 in DNA: TGTGCCAGCACGACGGGAGGGGAAGAAAAACTGTTTTTT. Translating gives CASTTGGEEKLFF.